One sample yielded the 15 T cell receptor beta chains listed below, sequenced in a study of graft-versus-host responses after intestinal transplantation. Their cognate antigens are unknown. Measured with immunoSEQ multiplex PCR; TCRdb has only the in-frame clones, and not every one. The profile shows about 51,000 clones, around 90% of them singletons. The sequenced sample was unstimulated CD4+ T cells sorted from spleen or lymph node cells, obtained before transplant. The receptors shown here come from a human donor who was the organ donor for an intestinal transplant.

The CDR3 loop is CASSFQQGWPASGNTIYF. The CDR3 nucleotides read TGTGCCAGCAGTTTTCAACAGGGGTGGCCCGCCTCTGGAAACACCATATATTTT. The chain uses TRBV28 and TRBJ1-3; 7 bases are a match to TRBD1. Germline CDR1 is MDHEN and CDR2 is SYDVKM. V shed 3 bases, J shed 0 bases, and the junction held 11 bases outside the gene matches. The CDR3 is made up of 18 amino acids.

This clone was observed a single time. This chain links TRBV6-1 with TRBJ2-3; D is uncertain. The CDR3 loop spans 11 amino acids. The germline V gene has CDR1 MNHNS and CDR2 SASEGT. The V gene lost 7 bases and the J gene lost 6 bases, with 8 bases spanning the gap. CDR3 region: CASTSGDTQYF. The DNA of the CDR3 is TGTGCCAGCACCTCCGGTGATACGCAGTATTTT.

The V and J genes are TRBV6-1 and TRBJ1-2; weak D call: TRBD1 (5 bases). Trimming cost V 0 bases and J 7 bases, with 18 bases left between them. The CDR3 spans 16 residues. Germline CDR1 is MNHNS and CDR2 is SASEGT. The CDR3 sequence: CASSEAKARVGFGYTF. The CDR3 DNA reads as TGTGCCAGCAGTGAAGCGAAGGCCAGGGTGGGTTTTGGCTACACCTTC.

This clone was seen only once. The V gene is TRBV4-2, the J gene TRBJ2-1; 8 nucleotides align to TRBD2. J lost 6 bases, V lost 1 base, and 8 bases had no gene match. The CDR3 consists of 16 residues. The germline V gene encodes CDR1 LGHNA and CDR2 YNFKEQ. CDR3 in DNA: TGTGCCAGCAGCCAAGCATCGGGGCGGGAGGTCAATGAGCAGTTCTTC. The encoded protein is CASSQASGREVNEQFF.

CDR3 in DNA: TGTGCCAGCAGCCCTGGACTAGCGGGAGCGGATACGCAGTATTTT. It specifies CASSPGLAGADTQYF. The V gene is TRBV5-6, the J gene TRBJ2-3; 13 bases are a match to TRBD2. J was trimmed by 6 bases and V by 4 bases; bases with no gene match: 5. This CDR3 is built from 15 residues. Per germline, CDR1 SGHDT and CDR2 YYEEEE.

The rearrangement uses TRBV2 and TRBJ2-3; 11 positions match TRBD2. CDR1 is SNHLY and CDR2 is FYNNEI in the germline V gene. This CDR3 contains 16 residues. The V segment lost 5 bases and the J segment 2 bases; nucleotides outside the gene matches: 6. CDR3 in amino acids: CASSLRTSGYTDTQYF. CDR3 nucleotide sequence: TGTGCCAGCAGTCTCAGGACTAGCGGGTACACAGATACGCAGTATTTT.

The rearrangement uses TRBV4-1 and TRBJ1-4; possible D gene TRBD1, 6 bases. V was cut by 0 bases and J by 17 bases, with 10 bases left in between. The CDR3 length is 11 residues. Germline CDR1 MGHRA, CDR2 YSYEKL. The chain's CDR3 is CASSQDRGIFF. DNA of the CDR3: TGCGCCAGCAGCCAAGATAGGGGGATCTTTTTT.

The CDR3 nucleotides are TGTGCCTGGAGGAGGCGGGACGGGTACAATGAGCAGTTCTTC. Translating it yields CAWRRRDGYNEQFF. The V gene is TRBV30, the J gene TRBJ2-1; D might be TRBD2 (6 bases). In germline, CDR1 is GTSNPN, CDR2 SVGIG (reference sequence). The CDR3 is 14 residues long. V lost 3 bases and J 4 bases, leaving 13 bases between the germline ends.

The chain joins TRBV6-5 to TRBJ1-4, with 8 bases that match TRBD1. Germline V gives CDR1 MNHEY, CDR2 SVGAGI. J lost 7 bases, V lost 8 bases, and 9 bases had no gene match. This CDR3 has 14 residues. This CDR3 is CASWTGLGGEKLFF. The CDR3 DNA sequence: TGTGCCAGCTGGACAGGGTTGGGCGGTGAAAAACTGTTTTTT.

This clone has just one count. The chain uses TRBV2 and TRBJ2-3; tentatively, D is TRBD2 (6 bases). The V gene's germline CDR1 is SNHLY and CDR2 FYNNEI. This CDR3 is 16 amino acids long. V lost 6 bases, J lost 3 bases, and 19 bases lay in between. This CDR3 is CASRRRGSDRTDTQYF. CDR3 nucleotides: TGTGCCAGCAGAAGACGGGGGTCAGATAGAACAGATACGCAGTATTTT.

The CDR3 spells CASSPARDEAFF. The CDR3 DNA follows: TGTGCCAGCTCACCGGCCAGGGATGAAGCTTTCTTT. The chain employs TRBV18 and TRBJ1-1; possibly TRBD1 for D (5 bases). The CDR3 contains 12 residues. V gave up 3 bases and J gave up 7 bases, with 9 bases separating them. The germline V gene encodes CDR1 KGHSH and CDR2 LQKENI.

CDR3 DNA: TGCGCCAGCAGCTCCCGGTTGGGAGATGGCTACACCTTC. As protein: CASSSRLGDGYTF. J is TRBJ1-2 and V is TRBV5-1; D is ambiguous. The CDR3 loop spans 13 amino acids. Germline V gene data show CDR1 as SGHRS and CDR2 as YFSETQ. Trimming left V 3 bases short and J 6 bases short, with 12 bases between.

This chain connects TRBV28 to TRBJ2-6, with TRBD1 matching over 8 bases. In germline, CDR1 is MDHEN, CDR2 SYDVKM. CDR3 length: 17 residues. The ends lost 6 bases at V and 4 bases at J; junction bases unmatched: 11. This CDR3 reads CASSFRDRLAGANVLTF. The CDR3 DNA follows: TGTGCCAGCAGCTTCCGGGACAGGCTGGCCGGGGCCAACGTCCTGACTTTC.

This chain links TRBV28 with TRBJ2-3; possibly TRBD2 for D (5 bases). With 3 bases removed from V and 6 bases from J, the gap between germline ends came to 7 bases. CDR1 MDHEN and CDR2 SYDVKM come from the germline V gene. The CDR3 loop spans 12 amino acids. The CDR3 DNA reads as TGTGCCAGCAGTTTGTCGGGGGATACGCAGTATTTT. As protein: CASSLSGDTQYF.

The V gene is TRBV5-1, the J gene TRBJ2-1, with 12 bases matching TRBD2. This CDR3 spans 18 amino acids. The J segment lost 6 bases and the V segment lost 3 bases, leaving 13 bases of the junction unmatched. Germline V CDR1 and CDR2: SGHRS, YFSETQ. The CDR3 bases are TGCGCCAGCAGCTCAGGGACAGATAGGACTAGCGGGATCAATGAGCAGTTCTTC. Encoded protein: CASSSGTDRTSGINEQFF.